These 9 T cell receptor beta chains came from one sample sequenced in a study of T cell responses to AZD1222 COVID-19 vaccine (dated by TCRdb to 2020 to 2023). According to the study, the label for this sample's time point signals: baseline before first vaccination. The library was prepared using the immunoSEQ multiplex PCR assay. The immuneACCESS repertoire file appears here via TCRdb, limited to in-frame rearrangements. These files lack a portion of the clones; in checked studies, under half of the deficit traces to unresolved V genes, and the cause of the others is not known. In all, the sample holds more than 90,000 clones, and more than 65% of those were seen once. Clones ranked in the top ten supply under 10% of the sample. Source: peripheral blood, taken on day 0 of AZD1222 vaccination. The origin of the receptors is an adult in good health.

The gene calls are TRBV5-5 and TRBJ1-5, with TRBD1 as a possible D gene (5 bases). This CDR3 has 14 amino acids. The germline V gene has CDR1 SGHKS and CDR2 YYEKEE (reference sequence). V dropped 4 bases and J dropped 3 bases, with 11 bases sitting between them. The CDR3 nucleotides are TGTGCCAGCAGCGCCTGGGACTCCAATCAGCCCCAGCATTTT. This sequence encodes CASSAWDSNQPQHF.

The rearrangement links TRBV6-5 to TRBJ1-6; a weak D match, TRBD1 (5 bases). Germline CDR1 reads MNHEY; CDR2 reads SVGAGI. The V end lost 7 bases, the J end lost 6 bases, and 10 bases lay between the germline ends. This CDR3 is 13 amino acids long. The chain's CDR3 is CASIRTPNSPLHF. The CDR3 DNA is TGTGCCAGCATCCGGACACCTAATTCACCCCTCCACTTT.

The chain links TRBV7-2 to TRBJ1-4; D gene unclear. CDR3 length: 14 residues. CDR1 and CDR2 from the germline V gene are SGHTA and FQGNSA. V was shortened by 4 bases and J by 8 bases, with 14 bases between the two germline ends. CDR3 sequence: CASSSPTSAEKLFF. The CDR3 bases are TGTGCCAGCAGCTCCCCGACATCGGCCGAAAAACTGTTTTTT. Variable domain in full (rest from reference TRBV7-2 and TRBJ1-4): GAGVSQSPSNKVTEKGKDVELRCDPISGHTALYWYRQSLGQGLEFLIYFQGNSAPDKSGLPSDRFSAERTGGSVSTLTIQRTQQEDSAVYLCASSSPTSAEKLFFGSGTQLSVL.

This chain joins TRBV29-1 and TRBJ2-1; D may be TRBD1 (6 bases). This CDR3 is built from 16 residues. In germline, CDR1 is SQVTM, CDR2 ANQGSEA. Trimming stripped 6 bases from V and 4 bases from J, with 22 bases between. CDR3 sequence (DNA): TGCAGCGTCGTACCTCAACAGGGACCGATTTACAATGAGCAGTTCTTC. The encoded protein is CSVVPQQGPIYNEQFF.

V and J are TRBV28 and TRBJ1-3, with unresolved D. The ends were cut back, 7 bases at V and 0 bases at J, with 13 bases in the middle. Germline V lookup: CDR1 MDHEN, CDR2 SYDVKM. The CDR3 extends over 15 amino acids. This chain's CDR3 is CASMESSLSGNTIYF. The CDR3 nucleotides read TGTGCCAGCATGGAAAGTTCCCTCTCTGGAAACACCATATATTTT.

The chain combines TRBV11-2 with TRBJ2-3; maybe TRBD1 (5 bases). The CDR3 runs 12 residues. Germline values: CDR1 SGHAT, CDR2 FQNNGV. With 6 bases removed from V and 7 bases from J, the gap between germline ends came to 11 bases. The CDR3 bases are TGTGCCAGCAGTTTTGGGGCGAATACGCAGTATTTT. Translation: CASSFGANTQYF.

The V and J genes are TRBV15 and TRBJ1-3, with D perhaps matching TRBD1 (5 bases). The length of the CDR3 is 15 residues. Trimming took off 4 bases at V and 4 bases at J, with 14 bases between the two ends. Germline values: CDR1 LNHNV, CDR2 YYDKDF (reference sequence). The CDR3 is CATSIGQSPGNTIYF. The CDR3 DNA reads TGTGCCACCAGCATAGGACAATCCCCCGGAAACACCATATATTTT.

This sequence joins TRBV5-4 and TRBJ2-6; D not certain. The germline gives CDR1 SGHNT, CDR2 YYREEE (reference sequence). CDR3 length: 16 residues. The V gene lost 0 bases and the J gene lost 0 bases, with 7 bases spanning the gap. The CDR3 bases are TGTGCCAGCAGCTTGGGGGGAACCTCTGGGGCCAACGTCCTGACTTTC. The encoded protein is CASSLGGTSGANVLTF. Full variable domain (missing parts from reference TRBV5-4 and TRBJ2-6): ETGVTQSPTHLIKTRGQQVTLRCSSQSGHNTVSWYQQALGQGPQFIFQYYREEENGRGNFPPRFSGLQFPNYSSELNVNALELDDSALYLCASSLGGTSGANVLTFGAGSRLTVL.

The J gene is TRBJ2-5, the V gene TRBV11-2; D is perhaps TRBD1 (6 bases). CDR3 length: 13 amino acids. The V end was cut by 6 bases, the J end by 5 bases, with 13 bases between. Germline loops: CDR1 SGHAT, CDR2 FQNNGV. CDR3 residues: CASRTGNGETQYF. Written as DNA, the CDR3 is TGTGCCAGCAGAACAGGGAATGGGGAGACCCAGTACTTC.